A single sample is the source of the 26 T cell receptor beta chains below, sequenced in a study of cytomegalovirus exposure and HLA in healthy donors. PCR was performed using 60 Vbeta and 13 Jbeta primers. This table comes from immunoSEQ multiplex PCR, and its TCRdb copy is limited to in-frame clones, with some not included. This table holds about 160,000 clones, approximately 80% found once. The sample was PBMCs. Every receptor here comes from a male donor in good health and CMV-seropositive.

This clone appeared a few times. The chain combines TRBV6-6 with TRBJ2-7; TRBD2 matches 11 bases. The CDR3 contains 15 residues. V lost 6 bases, J lost 1 base, and 5 bases stayed unmatched. Germline V lookup: CDR1 MNHNY, CDR2 SVGAGI (reference sequence). The CDR3 coding sequence is TGTGCCAGCAGGCCAACTAGCGGGGGTTCCTACGAGCAGTACTTC. Translation gives CASRPTSGGSYEQYF.

Written as DNA, the CDR3 is TGTGCCAGCAGTTCTCCTGGGGGGTCGGGCTCCTACGAGCAGTACTTC. This translates into CASSSPGGSGSYEQYF. The chain carries TRBV6-5 and TRBJ2-5, with D tentatively TRBD2 (6 bases). Matching the DNA end better, TRBJ2-7 makes the J call doubtful. Germline lookup yields CDR1 MNHEY and CDR2 SVGAGI. This CDR3 has 16 residues.

The chain combines TRBV2 with TRBJ1-1; the match to TRBD1 covers 8 bases. The CDR3 covers 12 residues. Trimming removed 6 bases from V and 7 bases from J; junction bases left unmatched: 4. CDR1 and CDR2 (germline): SNHLY, FYNNEI. CDR3 coding DNA: TGTGCCAGCAGCAAAGACAGGGGTGAAGCTTTCTTT. Its translation is CASSKDRGEAFF.

The chain has TRBV20-1 and TRBJ2-7, with unresolved D. Germline V CDR1 and CDR2: DFQATT, SNEGSKA (reference sequence). V lost 6 bases and J lost 3, with 9 bases in between. The CDR3 totals 11 residues. CDR3 bases: TGCAGTGCCGCAGGCCACTACGAGCAGTACTTC. As protein: CSAAGHYEQYF.

V gene TRBV23-1 combines with J gene TRBJ1-1; perhaps TRBD1 as D (5 bases). Being an ORF, TRBV23-1 has a function that is uncertain. The CDR3 runs 15 residues. Trimming removed 7 bases from V and 4 bases from J, with 19 bases in between. This CDR3 reads CASNLNGGKATEAFF. CDR3 in DNA: TGCGCCAGCAATCTAAACGGGGGTAAAGCCACTGAAGCTTTCTTT.

The rearrangement uses TRBV2 and TRBJ2-6, with unresolved D. The CDR3 totals 16 residues. Germline CDR1 is SNHLY and CDR2 is FYNNEI. V was clipped by 9 bases and J by 0 bases, with 15 bases between them. This CDR3 reads CASRGTLSSGANVLTF. The CDR3 DNA is TGTGCCAGTCGAGGTACTTTAAGCTCTGGGGCCAACGTCCTGACTTTC.

This chain uses TRBV27 with TRBJ1-1, with D hard to call. The V end lost 4 bases, the J end lost 4 bases, and 22 bases lay between the germline ends. This CDR3 comprises 17 residues. Per the germline V gene, CDR1 is MNHEY and CDR2 is SMNVEV (reference sequence). This chain's CDR3 is CASSSLYGFLLSTEAFF. The CDR3 DNA reads TGTGCCAGCAGTTCCCTTTACGGGTTCCTATTGAGCACTGAAGCTTTCTTT.

This sequence joins TRBV7-2 and TRBJ2-7; a possible D gene is TRBD1 (6 bases). CDR3 length: 11 amino acids. V was cut by 5 bases and J by 9 bases, with 11 bases left in between. Looked up from germline, CDR1 is SGHTA and CDR2 is FQGNSA. The DNA of the CDR3 is TGTGCCAGCAGCACCTTGGACAGGCAGTACTTC. The encoded protein is CASSTLDRQYF.

Of note for this clone: The junction departs from germline at one end; a sequencing error may be responsible. The chain employs TRBV5-1 and TRBJ1-3; D might be TRBD1 (5 bases). The CDR3 runs to 15 residues. CDR1 and CDR2 from the germline V gene are SGHRS and YFSETQ. The CDR3 here is CASSLGDFSGSTIYF. The CDR3 bases are TGCGCCAGCAGCTTGGGGGACTTTTCTGGAAGCACCATATATTTT.

The chain joins TRBV6-1 to TRBJ2-5, with D maybe TRBD1 (6 bases). The J call is doubtful: the DNA matches TRBJ2-7 better. The CDR3 length is 15 residues. Germline lookup yields CDR1 MNHNS and CDR2 SASEGT. The CDR3 region has the DNA TGTGCCAGCAGTGAAGTGCAGGGGCTGACCTACGAGCAGTACTTC. Residues: CASSEVQGLTYEQYF.

This chain links TRBV5-4 with TRBJ1-5, with a possible D match to TRBD1 (6 bases). The germline V gene has CDR1 SGHNT and CDR2 YYREEE (reference sequence). Trimming left V 1 base short and J 0 bases short, with 17 bases between. The CDR3 consists of 18 residues. The CDR3 nucleotides read TGTGCCAGCAGCTTGCTCGCAGGGGCCCTTTATAGCAATCAGCCCCAGCATTTT. This codes for CASSLLAGALYSNQPQHF.

This CDR3 reads CASSFRQDTGELFF. The CDR3 DNA sequence: TGTGCCAGCAGTTTCCGACAGGACACCGGGGAGCTGTTTTTT. The chain links TRBV2 to TRBJ2-2; possibly TRBD1 for D (6 bases). CDR3 length: 14 amino acids. V lost 5 bases, J lost 3 bases, and 10 bases lay in between. From germline, CDR1 is SNHLY and CDR2 FYNNEI.

Of note for this clone: The same CDR3 arises from other DNA sequences in this sample as well. The chain couples TRBV19 to TRBJ1-1, with unresolved D. Germline V gene lookup returns CDR1 LNHDA and CDR2 SQIVND (reference sequence). This CDR3 is 14 amino acids long. The V and J ends lost 1 base and 4 bases respectively, with 10 bases between them. CDR3 sequence: CASSIGRSSTEAFF. CDR3 nucleotides: TGTGCCAGTAGTATAGGCAGGTCGAGCACTGAAGCTTTCTTT.

The J gene is TRBJ2-5, the V gene TRBV5-1; 11 nucleotides align to TRBD2. This CDR3 is 14 amino acids long. The V gene end was trimmed by 2 bases and the J gene end by 3 bases; junction bases not matched to a gene: 0. CDR1 is SGHRS and CDR2 is YFSETQ in the germline V gene. The CDR3 region has the DNA TGCGCCAGCAGCTTTAGCGGGGGGGAAGAGACCCAGTACTTC. The encoded protein is CASSFSGGEETQYF.

The chain carries TRBV19 and TRBJ2-5, with D perhaps matching TRBD2 (6 bases). Germline V gene lookup returns CDR1 LNHDA and CDR2 SQIVND (reference sequence). The CDR3 has 14 amino acids. Trimming took 4 bases from V and 2 from J, leaving 11 bases between them. CDR3 in amino acids: CASSKSGRQETQYF. The CDR3 DNA is TGTGCCAGTAGTAAGTCTGGGAGGCAAGAGACCCAGTACTTC.

In this sample, this clone turned up once. The rearrangement uses TRBV25-1 and TRBJ1-2; D remains ambiguous. Germline V gives CDR1 MGHDK, CDR2 SYGVNS. The CDR3 is 13 amino acids. V was trimmed by 2 bases and J by 4 bases, leaving 8 bases between them. The CDR3 nucleotides are TGTGCCAGCAGTGAACTGCCGGGCTATGGCTACACCTTC. As protein: CASSELPGYGYTF.

This sequence joins TRBV18 and TRBJ1-2; TRBD1 matches at 10 bases. The germline V gene encodes CDR1 KGHSH and CDR2 LQKENI. With 6 bases clipped from V and 6 bases from J, the junction kept 16 bases outside the gene matches. The CDR3 contains 17 residues. CDR3 amino acids: CASSPLPRTGGSDGYTF. In DNA, the CDR3 is TGTGCCAGCTCCCCCTTACCCCGGACAGGGGGGTCGGATGGCTACACCTTC.

The gene calls are TRBV6-5 and TRBJ1-5; D not resolved. V was cut by 7 bases and J by 4 bases, with 8 bases left in between. Germline CDR1 is MNHEY and CDR2 is SVGAGI. The CDR3 runs 12 residues. The chain's CDR3 is CASMVQNQPQHF. In DNA form, the CDR3 reads TGTGCCAGCATGGTCCAGAATCAGCCCCAGCATTTT.

The chain employs TRBV7-9 and TRBJ2-7; 9 positions match TRBD1. The V gene end was trimmed by 1 base and the J gene end by 6 bases; junction bases not matched to a gene: 10. This CDR3 region has 16 residues. Per the germline V gene, CDR1 is SEHNR and CDR2 is FQNEAQ (reference sequence). The CDR3 protein is CASSLGTGDRRREQYF. CDR3 in DNA: TGTGCCAGCAGCTTAGGGACAGGGGACCGCCGGCGCGAGCAGTACTTC.

This clone was observed a handful of times. The chain combines TRBV5-1 with TRBJ1-2, with 9 positions matching TRBD1. V shed 3 bases and J 4 bases; nucleotides not matched to a gene: 4. The CDR3 covers 14 residues. Germline V lookup: CDR1 SGHRS, CDR2 YFSETQ. CDR3 residues: CASSSGQGPYGYTF. The CDR3 DNA is TGCGCCAGCAGCTCGGGACAGGGCCCCTATGGCTACACCTTC.

J is TRBJ2-1 and V is TRBV6-4, with 8 bases matching TRBD2. The CDR3 has 16 residues. Germline V lookup: CDR1 MRHNA, CDR2 SNTAGT. The V and J ends lost 4 bases and 4 bases, in that order; junction bases with no gene match: 9. The CDR3 DNA sequence: TGTGCCAGCAGTGCGGAGGAGCGGGGGCCATACAATGAGCAGTTCTTC. This translates into CASSAEERGPYNEQFF.

The chain links TRBV12-5 to TRBJ2-2; 8 positions agree with TRBD1. The ends lost 0 bases at V and 4 bases at J; junction bases unmatched: 7. The CDR3 consists of 17 residues. CDR1 and CDR2 from the germline V gene are LGHNT and FRNRAP. CDR3 bases: TGTGCTAGTGGTTTGGTCTTGACAGGGGTGACCACCGGGGAGCTGTTTTTT. Translating it yields CASGLVLTGVTTGELFF.

V and J are TRBV7-6 and TRBJ2-7, with 7 positions matching TRBD1. The CDR3 spans 13 residues. Trimming cost V 3 bases and J 4 bases; bases outside gene matches: 3. Germline V gene data show CDR1 as SGHVS and CDR2 as FNYEAQ. CDR3 residues: CASSLADRYEQYF. CDR3 bases: TGTGCCAGCAGCTTGGCGGACAGGTACGAGCAGTACTTC.

The V gene is TRBV6-5, the J gene TRBJ2-3, with 8 bases identical to TRBD1. In germline, CDR1 is MNHEY, CDR2 SVGAGI. Trimming took 3 bases from V and 6 from J; bases not matched to a gene: 8. This CDR3 has 15 residues. CDR3: CASSYHRGLSDTQYF. The CDR3 DNA reads as TGTGCCAGCAGTTATCACAGGGGGTTATCGGATACGCAGTATTTT.

This chain connects TRBV19 to TRBJ2-7, with 8 bases aligning to TRBD2. In germline, CDR1 is LNHDA, CDR2 SQIVND (reference sequence). CDR3 size: 15 residues. V shed 3 bases and J 3 bases; nucleotides not matched to a gene: 7. CDR3 in DNA: TGTGCCAGTAGTATCGGGAGGGCGAAGAGCTACGAGCAGTACTTC. Translated, it gives CASSIGRAKSYEQYF.

The rearrangement joins TRBV20-1 to TRBJ2-1; possible D gene TRBD1, 6 bases. The CDR3 runs 11 residues. Germline V gives CDR1 DFQATT, CDR2 SNEGSKA (reference sequence). V gave up 0 bases and J gave up 10 bases, with 7 bases separating them. CDR3 nucleotides: TGCAGTGCTAGAGACGACAGGGAGCAGTTCTTC. Protein product: CSARDDREQFF.